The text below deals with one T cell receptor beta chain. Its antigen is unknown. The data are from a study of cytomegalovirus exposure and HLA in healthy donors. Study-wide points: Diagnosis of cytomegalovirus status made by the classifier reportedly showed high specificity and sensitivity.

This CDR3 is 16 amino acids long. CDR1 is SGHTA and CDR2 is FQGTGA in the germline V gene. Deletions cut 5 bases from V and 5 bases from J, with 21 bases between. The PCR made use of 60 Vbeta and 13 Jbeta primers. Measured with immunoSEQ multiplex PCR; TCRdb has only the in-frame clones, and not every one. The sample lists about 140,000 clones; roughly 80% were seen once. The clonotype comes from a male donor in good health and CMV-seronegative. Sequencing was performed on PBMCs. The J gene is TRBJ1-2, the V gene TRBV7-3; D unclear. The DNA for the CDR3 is TGTGCCAGCAGCAATTTTGTGGGAGTTGAGGCTTATGGCTACACCTTC. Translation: CASSNFVGVEAYGYTF.